This T cell receptor (beta chain) was documented in a study of blood T cell repertoires in COVID-19 (dated by TCRdb to about 2020). Describing the broader study: The collaborator samples originated in the United States, Italy and Spain and spanned the acute and convalescent phases of COVID-19. The repertoires were released in a freely available public database meant as a resource for research on the immune response to SARS-CoV-2. The prospective study material was composed of cDNA or gDNA derived from T cells, B-cell-depleted T cells, or PBMCs. Where HLA class I and class II types were available, the types were taken from metadata supplied by the sample provider, not from assay-based typing. Samples were obtained from the ongoing ImmuneRACE study (first 160 participants) and from 1,254 subjects provided by 6 global collaborators. Deeply sampled blood TCRbeta repertoires from subjects exposed to, actively infected with, or recovered from COVID-19 were included in the dataset. Nearly every sample came with metadata listing a de-identified subject ID, COVID-19 status, age in years and sex.

Beyond this particular receptor, the publication reports: The quantity of clinical and demographic metadata differed by source and by participant and was supplied without curation.

V trim: 7 bases; J trim: 5 bases; unmatched bases: 8. Spanning cysteine to phenylalanine, the CDR3 consists of 14 amino acids. The retained sequence is limited to the CDR3, 42 bases, with the frame set at the first base. From a lookup of the germline V gene, CDR1 and CDR2 are MGHDK and SYGVNS. Whole blood was collected in K2EDTA tubes by collaborating institutions according to the institutions' own protocols. For TCRbeta analysis, collaborators shipped samples in one of three forms: frozen whole blood, isolated PBMCs, or DNA extracted from either of those sample types. TCRbeta CDR3 regions were amplified from genomic DNA using the immunoSEQ Assay, a bias-controlled multiplex PCR. In the paper's pipeline: Within the assay, amplification of reference gene primers was used to estimate how many nucleated cells each sample contained. Sequence reads were collapsed and filtered to measure the absolute abundance of every unique TCRbeta CDR3 rearrangement. For each sample, productive Simpson clonality was calculated as the square root of Simpson's diversity index across productive rearrangements. As stored in TCRdb, this immuneACCESS dataset retains in-frame rearrangements with V and J assigned. A fraction of the clones does not appear; measured against another copy, unresolved V genes explain less than half of the discrepancy, and the remainder lacks a known reason. The V and J calls and clone size were taken over from that table, and D and trimming were inferred from the DNA. The sample profile shows about 190,000 clones; around nine tenths of them were found once. 20% to 25% of the sample is held by the ten biggest clonotypes.

To note about this clone: Its antigen specificity is not known. No base-level quality is on record; no much larger clone is a single base apart.

The clonotype originates from a man between 60 and 70 years old with active or convalescent COVID-19. Sequenced sample: peripheral blood. The chain was built from TRBV25-1 and TRBJ2-7, with TRBD1 matching 10 junction bases. This receptor has the CDR3 CASTTDRGIDEQYF. In nucleotides, the sequence is TGTGCCAGCACTACGGACAGGGGGATTGACGAGCAGTACTTC.